Below are 21 T cell receptor beta chains sequenced from a single sample in a study of T cell changes during pregnancy in multiple sclerosis. Sequenced by immunoSEQ multiplex PCR; TCRdb stores in-frame clones only, minus some. Of 35,000 to 40,000 clones detected, 88% appear once; the ten largest clones hold approximately 6.7%. Sequenced here: CD8+ T cells from peripheral blood mononuclear cells, sampled in the third trimester of pregnancy. The receptor source for this set is a female donor with multiple sclerosis, enrolled in a pregnancy study.

This CDR3 is CASSPLAGGLNEQFF. The CDR3 region has the DNA TGTGCCAGTAGCCCGCTAGCGGGGGGGCTCAATGAGCAGTTCTTC. This rearrangement joins TRBV19 to TRBJ2-1; 12 nucleotides agree with TRBD2. The germline CDR1 and CDR2 sequences are LNHDA and SQIVND (reference sequence). The ends lost 6 bases at V and 6 bases at J; junction bases unmatched: 6. This CDR3 has 15 amino acids.

In this sample, this clone turned up a few times. The V and J genes are TRBV10-1 and TRBJ2-3, with 8 bases identical to TRBD1. Germline V gives CDR1 WNHNN, CDR2 SYGVQD (reference sequence). The CDR3 is 14 amino acids. V shed 4 bases and J 3 bases; nucleotides not matched to a gene: 3. As DNA, the CDR3 is TGCGCCAGCAGTGGGGACAGGTATACAGATACGCAGTATTTT. Its protein product is CASSGDRYTDTQYF.

This sequence joins TRBV9 and TRBJ1-2; D unclear. CDR1 SGDLS and CDR2 YYNGEE come from the germline V gene. The V gene lost 4 bases and the J gene lost 4 bases, with 11 bases spanning the gap. The CDR3 has 13 amino acids. The CDR3 spells CASSPVSGYGYTF. CDR3 in DNA: TGTGCCAGCAGCCCAGTTAGCGGCTATGGCTACACCTTC.

The rearrangement links TRBV16 to TRBJ2-7; D may be TRBD2 (6 bases). Deletions cut 2 bases from V and 2 bases from J, with 10 bases between. The germline gives CDR1 KGHSY, CDR2 FQNENV. The CDR3 is 14 amino acids. The CDR3 nucleotides read TGTGCCAGCAGCCAAGGGACTGTTACCTACGAGCAGTACTTC. Translated, it gives CASSQGTVTYEQYF.

V is TRBV7-6 and J is TRBJ2-6, with D possibly being TRBD1 (5 bases). CDR3 size: 18 residues. The germline V gene has CDR1 SGHVS and CDR2 FNYEAQ. V was clipped by 0 bases and J by 0 bases, with 12 bases between them. CDR3 amino acids: CASSLAGQVPSGANVLTF. The CDR3 coding sequence is TGTGCCAGCAGCTTAGCGGGGCAGGTTCCCTCTGGGGCCAACGTCCTGACTTTC.

The chain employs TRBV7-9 and TRBJ1-4; TRBD1 might be the D (6 bases). This CDR3 has 16 residues. V lost 5 bases to trimming and J lost 6 bases, with 19 bases between them. Germline V gene sequence: CDR1 SEHNR, CDR2 FQNEAQ (reference sequence). The CDR3 bases are TGTGCCAGCAGCCCCTACGGGGGGGGCGGTGATGAAAAACTGTTTTTT. This codes for CASSPYGGGGDEKLFF.

The rearrangement uses TRBV2 and TRBJ2-3, with 8 bases matching TRBD1. This CDR3 is built from 13 residues. The V gene end was trimmed by 9 bases and the J gene end by 2 bases; junction bases not matched to a gene: 4. In germline, CDR1 is SNHLY, CDR2 FYNNEI. The CDR3 here is CARQGVNTDTQYF. The DNA of the CDR3 is TGTGCCAGACAGGGGGTCAACACAGATACGCAGTATTTT.

J is TRBJ2-1 and V is TRBV2, with 14 bases lining up with TRBD2. The CDR3 length is 14 residues. V lost 8 bases, J lost 5 bases, and 2 bases stayed unmatched. The germline V gene has CDR1 SNHLY and CDR2 FYNNEI. The CDR3: CASQTSGGDNEQFF. The CDR3 DNA follows: TGTGCCAGCCAGACTAGCGGGGGGGACAATGAGCAGTTCTTC.

The J gene is TRBJ1-1, the V gene TRBV27; D possibly corresponds to TRBD1 (5 bases). Between the trimmed V and J ends, which lost 0 bases and 1 base, there was a span of 15 bases. The CDR3 covers 17 residues. The germline CDR1 and CDR2 sequences are MNHEY and SMNVEV (reference sequence). CDR3 protein: CASSLSPLTATNTEAFF. CDR3 coding DNA: TGTGCCAGCAGTTTATCGCCCTTGACAGCCACGAACACTGAAGCTTTCTTT.

The chain joins TRBV28 to TRBJ1-2; possibly TRBD1 for D (5 bases). Germline V gene sequence: CDR1 MDHEN, CDR2 SYDVKM. There are 16 residues in the CDR3. Trimming cost V 7 bases and J 4 bases, with 22 bases left between them. CDR3 sequence (DNA): TGTGCCAGCATTGCGACAGCCCTTCTTCCGTTCTATGGCTACACCTTC. This sequence encodes CASIATALLPFYGYTF.

The V gene is TRBV7-9, the J gene TRBJ1-1, with D tentatively TRBD1 (6 bases). The CDR3 runs 15 residues. Per germline, CDR1 SEHNR and CDR2 FQNEAQ (reference sequence). Between the trimmed V and J ends, which lost 3 bases and 0 bases, there was a span of 11 bases. CDR3 in amino acids: CASSFIQGMNTEAFF. The CDR3 DNA sequence: TGTGCCAGCAGCTTTATTCAGGGGATGAACACTGAAGCTTTCTTT.

The V and J genes are TRBV11-2 and TRBJ2-7; D ambiguous. The CDR3 length is 13 residues. CDR1 is SGHAT, CDR2 FQNNGV, per germline. Trimming stripped 7 bases from V and 1 base from J, with 11 bases between. For the CDR3, the DNA is TGTGCCAGCACCGCCTGGCCGTCCTACGAGCAGTACTTC. Translated, it gives CASTAWPSYEQYF.

The rearrangement links TRBV10-3 to TRBJ2-2; the D gene is possibly TRBD1 (6 bases). Trimming pared 10 bases from V and 7 bases from J, leaving 25 bases between. Germline-derived CDR1 and CDR2 are ENHRY and SYGVKD. The CDR3 is 16 residues long. The CDR3 spells CATSEGGRGSHGELFF. The CDR3 nucleotides are TGTGCCACCTCTGAGGGTGGCAGGGGCAGTCACGGGGAGCTGTTTTTT.

The chain joins TRBV13 to TRBJ1-6; no firm D call. The CDR3 is 16 amino acids. The V end lost 0 bases, the J end lost 0 bases, and 6 bases lay between the germline ends. Germline CDR1 is PRHDT and CDR2 is FYEKMQ (reference sequence). In DNA form, the CDR3 reads TGTGCCAGCAGCTTAGGACGGAGCTCCTATAATTCACCCCTCCACTTT. It translates to CASSLGRSSYNSPLHF.

V and J are TRBV5-6 and TRBJ1-2; no clear D. Germline loops: CDR1 SGHDT, CDR2 YYEEEE. V was trimmed by 7 bases and J by 5 bases, leaving 9 bases between them. The CDR3 covers 11 residues. For the CDR3, the DNA is TGTGCCAGCCGCGGGTGGTATGGCTACACCTTC. It is translated as CASRGWYGYTF.

This sequence joins TRBV5-4 and TRBJ2-5; 9 bases map to TRBD1. Germline assignment: CDR1 SGHNT and CDR2 YYREEE (reference sequence). With 2 bases clipped from V and 5 bases from J, the junction kept 4 bases outside the gene matches. This CDR3 contains 14 residues. The CDR3 spells CASSFMTGGETQYF. DNA for the CDR3: TGTGCCAGCAGCTTTATGACAGGGGGGGAGACCCAGTACTTC.

This clone was detected once. V usage is TRBV10-2 and J usage is TRBJ2-7, with no clear D. Germline V gives CDR1 WSHSY, CDR2 SAAADI. V lost 8 bases and J lost 3, with 8 bases in between. This CDR3 is 11 amino acids long. CDR3 sequence reads: CASQSGYEQYF. CDR3 in DNA: TGCGCCAGCCAATCGGGCTACGAGCAGTACTTC.

The chain recombines TRBV18 with TRBJ1-4; TRBD1 might be the D (5 bases). This CDR3 spans 14 amino acids. CDR1 and CDR2 from the germline V gene are KGHSH and LQKENI. Trimming shortened V by 3 bases and J by 7 bases, and 12 bases separated the two germline ends. The CDR3 loop is CASSPRRGGEKLFF. The CDR3 DNA reads TGTGCCAGCTCACCCCGACGGGGGGGTGAAAAACTGTTTTTT.

The rearrangement links TRBV4-3 to TRBJ2-3, with TRBD1 matching 9 bases. V dropped 4 bases and J dropped 4; count of bases not matched to a gene: 6. Germline CDR1 reads LGHNA; CDR2 reads YSLEER. This CDR3 contains 15 residues. This chain's CDR3 is CASSPWGQGPDTQYF. CDR3 DNA: TGCGCCAGCAGCCCGTGGGGACAGGGTCCAGATACGCAGTATTTT.

This rearrangement joins TRBV2 to TRBJ1-6; 10 bases agree with TRBD1. Looked up from germline, CDR1 is SNHLY and CDR2 is FYNNEI. CDR3 length equals 13 residues. The V and J ends lost 4 bases and 9 bases, in that order; junction bases with no gene match: 0. The CDR3: CASSGDRGSPLHF. The CDR3 coding sequence is TGTGCCAGCAGTGGGGACAGGGGTTCACCCCTCCACTTT.

The chain couples TRBV5-1 to TRBJ2-1; TRBD2 matches at 15 bases. Germline V gene lookup returns CDR1 SGHRS and CDR2 YFSETQ. The junction had 9 bases not matched to a gene; V was cut back by 4 bases and J by 4 bases. This CDR3 comprises 18 residues. In DNA form, the CDR3 reads TGCGCCAGCAGCCTCAGAGGACTAGCGGGGGGGAGGTACAATGAGCAGTTCTTC. It encodes CASSLRGLAGGRYNEQFF.